One T cell receptor beta chain is described in this entry. Its target is not known. The data were obtained in a study of blood T cells in healthy people across ages. Overall study findings and caveats: Long-lived donors carried more naive CD4+ cells and greater diversity than aged donors.

The ends were cut back, 5 bases at V and 1 base at J, with 16 bases in the middle. In germline, CDR1 is SGHAT, CDR2 FQNNGV. The CDR3 is made up of 16 amino acids. Primed by a sample-barcoded 5' primer and a J-beta primer mix, a second PCR proceeded for about 7 to 11 cycles. Every sample produced at least 2.5 million CDR3-containing paired-end reads. TCRdb independently ran MiXCR on the 5' RACE reads; one entry per CDR3 protein. The sample lists about 800,000 distinct CDR3 sequences, 20% to 25% occurring once. The sample also formed part of further work on T cells of mothers and their children. As reported in that work: The analysis detected no persistent microchimeric T cell clones.

The chain is built from TRBV11-2 and TRBJ2-3, with D possibly called TRBD1 or TRBD2 (6 bases each). Material: blood. The TCR comes from a boy aged 10-17 years in good health. In nucleotides, the CDR3 is TGTGCCAGCAGCCCTACTGGGGGGCGAGGCACAGATACGCAGTATTTT. This encodes CASSPTGGRGTDTQYF.